The entry below describes one TCR beta chain. Its antigen is as yet unknown. One end of the junction varies from germline; a read error may be responsible. This specimen comes from a study of cytomegalovirus exposure and HLA in healthy donors. Study outcomes and limitations: The classifier reportedly diagnosed cytomegalovirus status with high specificity and sensitivity. For most TCR sequences rarity was the rule, although some public TCRs occurred in many donors.

The primer mix had 60 Vbeta and 13 Jbeta primers. The table came from immunoSEQ multiplex PCR; TCRdb's copy has only in-frame clones and leaves some out. The sample shows about 200,000 clones, 65% to 85% of them seen only once. This CDR3 has 16 residues. Germline V CDR1 and CDR2: SEHNR, FQNEAQ (reference sequence). The specimen was PBMCs. J is TRBJ2-5 and V is TRBV7-9; 7 nucleotides align to TRBD1. The sequence came from a man aged 45-60 years in good health and CMV-seronegative. CDR3 DNA sequence: TGTTCCAGCAGCTTAGCCCGCGACAGGGCCCAAGAGACCCAGTACTTC. Translation: CSSSLARDRAQETQYF.